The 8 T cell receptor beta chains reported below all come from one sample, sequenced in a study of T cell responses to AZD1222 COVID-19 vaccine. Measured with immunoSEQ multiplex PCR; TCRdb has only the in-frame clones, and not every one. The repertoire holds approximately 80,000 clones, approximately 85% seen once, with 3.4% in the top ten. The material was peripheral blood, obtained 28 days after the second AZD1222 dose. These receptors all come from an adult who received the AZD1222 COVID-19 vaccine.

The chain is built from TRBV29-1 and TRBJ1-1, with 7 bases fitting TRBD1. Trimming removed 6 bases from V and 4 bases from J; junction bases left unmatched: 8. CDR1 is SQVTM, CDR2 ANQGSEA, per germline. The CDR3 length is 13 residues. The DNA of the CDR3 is TGCAGCGTCAACAGGGGAAGCGTCACTGAAGCTTTCTTT. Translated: CSVNRGSVTEAFF.

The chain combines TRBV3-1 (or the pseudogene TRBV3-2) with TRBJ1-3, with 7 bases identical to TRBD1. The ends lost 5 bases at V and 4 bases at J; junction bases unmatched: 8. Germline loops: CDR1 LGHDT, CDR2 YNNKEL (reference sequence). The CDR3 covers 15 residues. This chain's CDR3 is CASSATQTGGNTIYF. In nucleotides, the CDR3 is TGTGCCAGCAGCGCAACCCAGACAGGGGGAAACACCATATATTTT.

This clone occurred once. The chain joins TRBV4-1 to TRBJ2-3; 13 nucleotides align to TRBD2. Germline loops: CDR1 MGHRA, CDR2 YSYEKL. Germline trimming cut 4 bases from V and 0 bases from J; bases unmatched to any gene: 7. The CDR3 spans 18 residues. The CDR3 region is CASSPGLAGAVSTDTQYF. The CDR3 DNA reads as TGCGCCAGCAGCCCCGGACTAGCGGGGGCCGTTAGCACAGATACGCAGTATTTT.

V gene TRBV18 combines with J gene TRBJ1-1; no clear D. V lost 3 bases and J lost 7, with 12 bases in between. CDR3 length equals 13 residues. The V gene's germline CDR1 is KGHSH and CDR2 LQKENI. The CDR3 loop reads CASSPRVDHEAFF. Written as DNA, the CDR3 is TGTGCCAGCTCACCCCGCGTGGACCATGAAGCTTTCTTT.

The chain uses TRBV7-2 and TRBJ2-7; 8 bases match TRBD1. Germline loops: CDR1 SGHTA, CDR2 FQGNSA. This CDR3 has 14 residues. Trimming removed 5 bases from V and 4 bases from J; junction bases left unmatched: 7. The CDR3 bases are TGTGCCAGCAGCATCGGACAGGGAAGGTACGAGCAGTACTTC. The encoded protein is CASSIGQGRYEQYF.

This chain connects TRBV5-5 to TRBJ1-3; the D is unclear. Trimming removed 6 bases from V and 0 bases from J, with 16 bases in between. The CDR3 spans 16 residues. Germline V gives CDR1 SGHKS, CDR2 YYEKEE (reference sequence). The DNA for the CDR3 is TGTGCCAGCACCCCGACTGGGCGGCTCTCTGGAAACACCATATATTTT. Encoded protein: CASTPTGRLSGNTIYF.

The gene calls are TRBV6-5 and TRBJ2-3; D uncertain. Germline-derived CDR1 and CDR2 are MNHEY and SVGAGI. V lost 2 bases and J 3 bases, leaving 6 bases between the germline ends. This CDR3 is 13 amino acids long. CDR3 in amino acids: CASSYLGTDTQYF. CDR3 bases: TGTGCCAGCAGTTACCTGGGTACAGATACGCAGTATTTT.

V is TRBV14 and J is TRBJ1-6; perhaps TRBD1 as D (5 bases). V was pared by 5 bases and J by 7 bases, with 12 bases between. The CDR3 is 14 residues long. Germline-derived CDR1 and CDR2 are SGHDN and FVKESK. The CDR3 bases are TGTGCCAGCAGCTACGGGGGGGGAAATTCACCCCTCCACTTT. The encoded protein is CASSYGGGNSPLHF.